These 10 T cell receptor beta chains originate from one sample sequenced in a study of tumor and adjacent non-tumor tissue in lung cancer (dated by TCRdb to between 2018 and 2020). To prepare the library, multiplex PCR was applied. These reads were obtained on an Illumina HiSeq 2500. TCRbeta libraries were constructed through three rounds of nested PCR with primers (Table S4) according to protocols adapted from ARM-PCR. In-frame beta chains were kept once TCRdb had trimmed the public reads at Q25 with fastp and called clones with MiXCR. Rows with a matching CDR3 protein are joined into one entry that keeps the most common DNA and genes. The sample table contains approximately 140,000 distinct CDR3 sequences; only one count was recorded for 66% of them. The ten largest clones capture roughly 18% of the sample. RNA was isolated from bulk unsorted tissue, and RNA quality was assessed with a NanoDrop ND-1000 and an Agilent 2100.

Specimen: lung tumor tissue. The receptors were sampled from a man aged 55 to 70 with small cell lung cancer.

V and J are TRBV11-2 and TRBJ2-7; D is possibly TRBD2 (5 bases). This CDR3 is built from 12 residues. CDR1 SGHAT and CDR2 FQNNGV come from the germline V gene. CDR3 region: CVSSLYTGSLVV. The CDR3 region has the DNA TGTGTAAGCAGCTTATATACTGGGAGTTTGGTCGTC.

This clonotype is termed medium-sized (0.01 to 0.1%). The CDR3 DNA is TGCAGTGCTAGCCCTACAGGGGTCGGGGGCTACACCTTC. It translates to CSASPTGVGGYTF. The chain uses TRBV20-1 and TRBJ1-2, with 7 bases lining up with TRBD1. The length of the CDR3 is 13 residues. Germline V CDR1 and CDR2: DFQATT, SNEGSKA (reference sequence). Trimming removed 3 bases from V and 8 bases from J; junction bases left unmatched: 9.

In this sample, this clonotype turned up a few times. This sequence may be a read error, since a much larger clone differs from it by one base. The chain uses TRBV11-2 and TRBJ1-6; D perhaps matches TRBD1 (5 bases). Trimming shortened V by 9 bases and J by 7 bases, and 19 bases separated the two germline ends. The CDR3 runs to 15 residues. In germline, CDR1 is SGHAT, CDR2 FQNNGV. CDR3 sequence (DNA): TGTGCCAGGAGCAGGGCCTGGGCCTTCAATTCACCCCTCCACTTT. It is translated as CARSRAWAFNSPLHF.

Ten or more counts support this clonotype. The chain's CDR3 is CASSFRPLETQYF. In DNA, the CDR3 is TGCGCCAGCAGCTTCCGGCCTTTGGAGACCCAGTACTTC. The chain uses TRBV5-1 and TRBJ2-5; D is uncertain. The germline V gene encodes CDR1 SGHRS and CDR2 YFSETQ. Deletions cut 2 bases from V and 5 bases from J, with 10 bases between. The CDR3 totals 13 residues.

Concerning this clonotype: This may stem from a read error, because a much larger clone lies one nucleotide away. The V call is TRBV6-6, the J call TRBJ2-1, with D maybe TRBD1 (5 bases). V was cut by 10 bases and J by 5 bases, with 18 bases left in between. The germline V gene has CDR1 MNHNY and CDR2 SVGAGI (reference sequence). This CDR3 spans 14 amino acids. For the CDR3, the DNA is TGTGCCAACAGACAGACCCACACCCACAATGAGCAGTTCTTC. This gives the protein CANRQTHTHNEQFF.

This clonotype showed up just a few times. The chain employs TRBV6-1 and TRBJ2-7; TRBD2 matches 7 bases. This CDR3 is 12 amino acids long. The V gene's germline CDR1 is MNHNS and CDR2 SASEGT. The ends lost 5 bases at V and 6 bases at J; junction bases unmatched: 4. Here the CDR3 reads CASSKLASEQYF. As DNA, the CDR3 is TGTGCCAGCAGTAAACTAGCGTCCGAGCAGTACTTC.

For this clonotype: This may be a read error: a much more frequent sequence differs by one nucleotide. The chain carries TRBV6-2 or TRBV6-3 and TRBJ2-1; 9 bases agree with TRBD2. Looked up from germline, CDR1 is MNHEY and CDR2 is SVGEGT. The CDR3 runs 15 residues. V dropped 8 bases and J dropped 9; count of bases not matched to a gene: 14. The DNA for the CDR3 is TGTGCCAGCTGTTCTCTAGCGGGGATGAGTAGTGAGCAGTTCTTC. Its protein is CASCSLAGMSSEQFF.

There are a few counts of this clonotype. The CDR3 coding sequence is TGTGTCAGTAGCTTAAGCCAGGGATCCTACGAGCAGTACTTC. Translating gives CVSSLSQGSYEQYF. The chain uses TRBV11-1 and TRBJ2-7; perhaps TRBD1 as D (5 bases). This CDR3 is 14 amino acids long. Germline V CDR1 and CDR2: SGHAT, FQDESV (reference sequence). The full variable domain, with the rest looked up from reference TRBV11-1 and TRBJ2-7, is EAEVAQSPRYKITEKSQAVAFWCDPISGHATLYWYRQILGQGPELLVQFQDESVVDDSQLPKDRFSAERLKGVDSTLKIQPAELGDSAMYLCVSSLSQGSYEQYFGPGTRLTVT.

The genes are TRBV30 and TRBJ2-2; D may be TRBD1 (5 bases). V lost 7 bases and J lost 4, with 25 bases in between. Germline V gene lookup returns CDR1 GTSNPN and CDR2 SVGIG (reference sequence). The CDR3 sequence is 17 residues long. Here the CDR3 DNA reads TGTGCCTCGGAACCGGACCAGCAGGGCCGCAGCACCGGGGAGCTGTTTTTT. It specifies CASEPDQQGRSTGELFF.

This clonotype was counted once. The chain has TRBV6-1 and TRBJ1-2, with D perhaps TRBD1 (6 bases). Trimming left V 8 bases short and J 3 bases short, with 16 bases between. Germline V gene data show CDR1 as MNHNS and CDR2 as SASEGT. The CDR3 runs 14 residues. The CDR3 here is CASQGGRADYGYTF. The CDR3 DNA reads TGTGCCAGCCAAGGGGGTAGGGCTGACTATGGCTACACCTTC.